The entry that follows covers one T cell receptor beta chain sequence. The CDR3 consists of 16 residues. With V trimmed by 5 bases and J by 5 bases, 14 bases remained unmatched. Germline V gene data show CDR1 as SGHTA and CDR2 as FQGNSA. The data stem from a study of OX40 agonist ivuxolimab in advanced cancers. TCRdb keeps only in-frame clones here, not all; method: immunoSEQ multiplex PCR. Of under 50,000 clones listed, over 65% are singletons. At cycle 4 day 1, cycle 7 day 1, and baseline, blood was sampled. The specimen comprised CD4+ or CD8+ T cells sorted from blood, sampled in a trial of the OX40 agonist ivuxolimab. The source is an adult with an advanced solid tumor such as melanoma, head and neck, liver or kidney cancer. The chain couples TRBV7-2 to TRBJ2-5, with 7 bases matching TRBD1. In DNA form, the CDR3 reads TGTGCCAGCAGCACCCAGACAGGGTTGGAGTCGGAGACCCAGTACTTC. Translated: CASSTQTGLESETQYF. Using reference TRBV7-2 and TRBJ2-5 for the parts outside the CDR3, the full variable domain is GAGVSQSPSNKVTEKGKDVELRCDPISGHTALYWYRQSLGQGLEFLIYFQGNSAPDKSGLPSDRFSAERTGGSVSTLTIQRTQQEDSAVYLCASSTQTGLESETQYFGPGTRLLVL.